This TCR beta chain came from a study of long-term antiretroviral therapy in people with HIV. Among participants with HIV, every one received treatment in the United States. The CDR3 has 12 amino acids. Germline V gene data show CDR1 as SGHVS and CDR2 as FQNEAQ. Study observations and caveats: Clones expanded before ART dominated the repertoire at all time points. HIV repertoire CDR3 lengths ranged less widely than those of controls.

With respect to this clone: The antigen is undetermined. One end of the junction fails to match germline, which may point to a read error.

The run of the v3.0 immunoSEQ assay was at survey level. Sequencing was performed with immunoSEQ multiplex PCR; in TCRdb, only in-frame clones are kept and a portion is missing. Of 25,000 to 35,000 clones listed, 80% are singletons. The sample in question was unsorted PBMCs, obtained 0.3 years after starting antiretroviral therapy. This receptor was taken from a man between 40 and 49 years old with HIV. This chain joins TRBV7-8 and TRBJ2-1; D is unresolved. The CDR3 spells CASRKRANVRIF. Written as DNA, the CDR3 is TGTGCCAGCAGGAAACGGGCCAACGTCCGTATCTTC.